These T cell receptor beta chains were read from a single sample in a study of CD8+CD57+ T cells in acquired aplastic anemia. TCRdb independently ran MiXCR on the reads; one entry per CDR3 protein. The sample holds some 190,000 distinct CDR3 sequences; less than 55% are singletons and the top ten take under 3.5%. The sample taken for sequencing was sorted CD4+, CD8+, or CD8+CD57+ T cells (not recorded which) from PBMCs. These receptors were obtained from a human donor in good health. Each CDR3 is given with its conserved first and last residue. The D gene is left open where the match is weak. Clone size is shown for a subset of rows, as once, few, many or a class of expanded clone.

d_call: TRBD1
clone_size: NA
j_call: TRBJ1-1
v_call: TRBV10-3
cdr3_aa: CAIRGGTGDTEAFF
cdr3_nt: TGTGCCATCAGGGGGGGGACAGGGGACACTGAAGCTTTCTTT

d_call: NA
clone_size: NA
j_call: TRBJ1-1
v_call: TRBV30
cdr3_aa: CAWTPDRRMNTEAFF
cdr3_nt: TGTGCCTGGACCCCTGACAGGCGCATGAACACTGAAGCTTTCTTT

d_call: NA
clone_size: few
j_call: TRBJ1-6
v_call: TRBV2
cdr3_aa: CASNTRSSNSPLHF
cdr3_nt: TGTGCCAGCAATACCAGATCGTCTAATTCACCCCTCCACTTT

d_call: TRBD2
clone_size: many
j_call: TRBJ2-7
v_call: TRBV20-1
cdr3_aa: CSARGLAGNYEQYF
cdr3_nt: TGCAGTGCCAGAGGACTAGCGGGAAACTACGAGCAGTACTTC

d_call: NA
clone_size: NA
j_call: TRBJ2-1
v_call: TRBV7-2
cdr3_aa: CASGFEVYNEQFF
cdr3_nt: TGTGCCAGCGGCTTCGAGGTCTACAATGAGCAGTTCTTC

d_call: NA
clone_size: many
j_call: TRBJ2-5
v_call: TRBV2
cdr3_aa: CASSDGTGSQETQYF
cdr3_nt: TGTGCCAGCAGTGACGGGACGGGCAGTCAAGAGACCCAGTACTTC

d_call: NA
clone_size: NA
j_call: TRBJ1-1
v_call: TRBV2
cdr3_aa: CASSEDVGSYTVAFF
cdr3_nt: TGTGCCAGCAGTGAAGACGTGGGAAGCTACACTGTAGCTTTCTTT

d_call: NA
clone_size: NA
j_call: TRBJ2-3
v_call: TRBV10-1
cdr3_aa: CASSEKVTTSTDTQYF
cdr3_nt: TGCGCCAGCAGTGAGAAGGTGACAACTAGCACAGATACGCAGTATTTT

d_call: NA
clone_size: NA
j_call: TRBJ1-2
v_call: TRBV7-9
cdr3_aa: CASSPQGTNCGYTF
cdr3_nt: TGTGCCAGCAGCCCCCAGGGTACTAACTGTGGCTACACCTTC

d_call: NA
clone_size: NA
j_call: TRBJ1-2
v_call: TRBV25-1
cdr3_aa: CASSELRRKGGYTF
cdr3_nt: TGTGCCAGCAGTGAATTGAGGCGGAAGGGTGGCTACACCTTC

d_call: TRBD1
clone_size: NA
j_call: TRBJ1-5
v_call: TRBV10-3
cdr3_aa: CAISALGDRLQPQHF
cdr3_nt: TGTGCCATCAGCGCCCTAGGGGACAGATTGCAGCCCCAGCATTTT

d_call: NA
clone_size: NA
j_call: TRBJ1-1
v_call: TRBV29-1
cdr3_aa: CSVGLGDTEAFF
cdr3_nt: TGCAGCGTTGGATTAGGGGACACTGAAGCTTTCTTT

d_call: TRBD1
clone_size: NA
j_call: TRBJ2-7
v_call: TRBV6-1
cdr3_aa: CASSAQSPTTGSNEQYF
cdr3_nt: TGTGCCAGCAGTGCGCAATCCCCCACGACAGGGTCCAACGAGCAGTACTTC

d_call: NA
clone_size: many
j_call: TRBJ2-7
v_call: TRBV19
cdr3_aa: CASSIQGLASYEQYF
cdr3_nt: TGTGCCAGTAGTATCCAAGGGCTAGCGAGTTACGAGCAGTACTTC

d_call: TRBD1
clone_size: many
j_call: TRBJ2-1
v_call: TRBV4-1
cdr3_aa: CASSLPPGQSLYNEQFF
cdr3_nt: TGCGCCAGCAGCCTTCCTCCGGGACAGTCACTCTACAATGAGCAGTTCTTC

d_call: NA
clone_size: NA
j_call: TRBJ1-5
v_call: TRBV19
cdr3_aa: CASSMGKAGSGQPQHF
cdr3_nt: TGTGCCAGTAGTATGGGAAAGGCAGGGTCCGGTCAGCCCCAGCATTTT

d_call: NA
clone_size: many
j_call: TRBJ2-1
v_call: TRBV24-1
cdr3_aa: CATSDDSYNEQFF
cdr3_nt: TGTGCCACCAGTGATGACTCCTACAATGAGCAGTTCTTC

d_call: TRBD1
clone_size: NA
j_call: TRBJ2-5
v_call: TRBV2
cdr3_aa: CASSLDRGAETQYF
cdr3_nt: TGTGCCAGCAGTCTGGACAGGGGGGCTGAGACCCAGTACTTC

d_call: NA
clone_size: NA
j_call: TRBJ2-7
v_call: TRBV5-6
cdr3_aa: CASSWGGTEYF
cdr3_nt: TGTGCCAGCAGCTGGGGAGGTACGGAGTACTTC

d_call: NA
clone_size: many
j_call: TRBJ2-6
v_call: TRBV7-2
cdr3_aa: CASSSRRSGANVLTF
cdr3_nt: TGTGCCAGCAGCTCCCGTAGGTCTGGGGCCAACGTCCTGACTTTC

d_call: NA
clone_size: many
j_call: TRBJ1-3
v_call: TRBV4-3
cdr3_aa: CASSRQWGNTIYF
cdr3_nt: TGCGCCAGCAGCCGCCAGTGGGGAAACACCATATATTTT

d_call: NA
clone_size: once
j_call: TRBJ2-7
v_call: TRBV7-8
cdr3_aa: CASSNDPGQYF
cdr3_nt: TGTGCCAGCAGCAACGACCCCGGGCAGTACTTC

d_call: TRBD2
clone_size: few
j_call: TRBJ2-2
v_call: TRBV20-1
cdr3_aa: CSARRGRDGELFF
cdr3_nt: TGCAGTGCTAGGCGCGGGAGAGACGGGGAGCTGTTTTTT

d_call: NA
clone_size: many
j_call: TRBJ1-4
v_call: TRBV25-1
cdr3_aa: CASSAAGREKLFF
cdr3_nt: TGTGCCAGCAGTGCCGCGGGACGTGAAAAACTGTTTTTT

d_call: TRBD2
clone_size: few
j_call: TRBJ2-4
v_call: TRBV19
cdr3_aa: CASSPRLAGAKNIQYF
cdr3_nt: TGTGCCAGTAGTCCACGACTAGCGGGAGCCAAAAACATTCAGTACTTC

d_call: NA
clone_size: NA
j_call: TRBJ1-5
v_call: TRBV2
cdr3_aa: CASSEQRWNQPQHF
cdr3_nt: TGTGCCAGCAGTGAACAAAGGTGGAATCAGCCCCAGCATTTT

d_call: TRBD2
clone_size: few
j_call: TRBJ2-3
v_call: TRBV25-1
cdr3_aa: CASSEGLALGTDTQYF
cdr3_nt: TGTGCCAGCAGTGAGGGACTAGCTTTAGGCACAGATACGCAGTATTTT

d_call: NA
clone_size: many
j_call: TRBJ1-2
v_call: TRBV3-1
cdr3_aa: CASSPLGGGYTF
cdr3_nt: TGTGCCAGCAGCCCGTTGGGGGGGGGCTACACCTTC

d_call: TRBD1
clone_size: many
j_call: TRBJ2-3
v_call: TRBV9
cdr3_aa: CASSVVENWGQTDTQYF
cdr3_nt: TGTGCCAGCAGCGTAGTCGAGAATTGGGGACAGACAGATACGCAGTATTTT

d_call: TRBD1
clone_size: NA
j_call: TRBJ2-1
v_call: TRBV2
cdr3_aa: CASSDRDRTYNEQFF
cdr3_nt: TGTGCCAGCAGTGACCGGGACAGAACCTACAATGAGCAGTTCTTC

d_call: TRBD1
clone_size: NA
j_call: TRBJ1-4
v_call: TRBV25-1
cdr3_aa: CASGDRVGEKLFF
cdr3_nt: TGTGCCAGCGGGGACAGGGTCGGGGAAAAACTGTTTTTT

d_call: NA
clone_size: many
j_call: TRBJ1-3
v_call: TRBV11-1
cdr3_aa: CASSLVAGFSGNTIYF
cdr3_nt: TGTGCCAGCAGCTTAGTCGCCGGATTCTCTGGAAACACCATATATTTT

d_call: TRBD1
clone_size: NA
j_call: TRBJ2-7
v_call: TRBV19
cdr3_aa: CASSSPGQGTYEQYF
cdr3_nt: TGTGCCAGTAGTAGCCCTGGACAGGGAACGTACGAGCAGTACTTC

d_call: NA
clone_size: NA
j_call: TRBJ1-1
v_call: TRBV24-1
cdr3_aa: CATQGLGTEAFF
cdr3_nt: TGTGCCACCCAGGGGTTAGGCACTGAAGCTTTCTTT

d_call: TRBD1
clone_size: NA
j_call: TRBJ2-7
v_call: TRBV24-1
cdr3_aa: CATSDPGQGIHEQYF
cdr3_nt: TGTGCCACCAGTGATCCGGGACAGGGGATCCACGAGCAGTACTTC

d_call: TRBD1
clone_size: many
j_call: TRBJ1-2
v_call: TRBV20-1
cdr3_aa: CSARTGKYGYTF
cdr3_nt: TGCAGTGCACGGACAGGGAAGTATGGCTACACCTTC

d_call: NA
clone_size: NA
j_call: TRBJ1-6
v_call: TRBV19
cdr3_aa: CASSGTRVPDSPLHF
cdr3_nt: TGTGCCAGTAGTGGTACCAGGGTTCCGGATTCACCCCTCCACTTT

d_call: NA
clone_size: NA
j_call: TRBJ1-5
v_call: TRBV6-4
cdr3_aa: CASSDLFGQPQHF
cdr3_nt: TGTGCCAGCAGTGACTTGTTCGGACAGCCCCAGCATTTT

d_call: NA
clone_size: many
j_call: TRBJ1-6
v_call: TRBV6-5
cdr3_aa: CASSLGGSTNSPLHF
cdr3_nt: TGTGCCAGCAGTTTAGGAGGTTCGACGAATTCACCCCTCCACTTT

d_call: NA
clone_size: NA
j_call: TRBJ1-5
v_call: TRBV20-1
cdr3_aa: CSARRGNQPQHF
cdr3_nt: TGCAGTGCTAGGAGGGGAAATCAGCCCCAGCATTTT

d_call: NA
clone_size: NA
j_call: TRBJ1-1
v_call: TRBV10-1
cdr3_aa: CASRPPGNQNTEAFF
cdr3_nt: TGCGCCAGCAGGCCCCCTGGTAACCAGAACACTGAAGCTTTCTTT

d_call: TRBD2
clone_size: many
j_call: TRBJ2-1
v_call: TRBV24-1
cdr3_aa: CATSDRGLAGVWNEQFF
cdr3_nt: TGTGCCACCAGTGACCGAGGACTAGCGGGAGTTTGGAATGAGCAGTTCTTC

d_call: TRBD1
clone_size: NA
j_call: TRBJ2-7
v_call: TRBV25-1
cdr3_aa: CASSVSPGQPGPYEQYF
cdr3_nt: TGTGCCAGCAGTGTCTCCCCGGGACAGCCGGGACCCTACGAGCAGTACTTC

d_call: TRBD2
clone_size: NA
j_call: TRBJ2-1
v_call: TRBV6-1
cdr3_aa: CASTKGTSGAYNEQFF
cdr3_nt: TGTGCCAGCACCAAAGGAACTAGCGGAGCCTACAATGAGCAGTTCTTC

d_call: TRBD2
clone_size: NA
j_call: TRBJ2-1
v_call: TRBV5-1
cdr3_aa: CASSSPGLSSYNEQFF
cdr3_nt: TGCGCCAGCAGCTCGCCGGGACTAAGCTCCTACAATGAGCAGTTCTTC

d_call: TRBD2
clone_size: few
j_call: TRBJ2-7
v_call: TRBV6-2/TRBV6-3
cdr3_aa: CASTTRGSGSYEQYF
cdr3_nt: TGTGCCAGCACCACGCGGGGGAGTGGTTCCTACGAGCAGTACTTC

d_call: NA
clone_size: once
j_call: TRBJ2-5
v_call: TRBV7-7
cdr3_aa: CASSLYRDQETQYF
cdr3_nt: TGTGCTAGCAGCTTATACCGTGACCAAGAGACCCAGTACTTC

d_call: TRBD2
clone_size: many
j_call: TRBJ2-3
v_call: TRBV29-1
cdr3_aa: CSGRTSGRRDTQYF
cdr3_nt: TGCAGCGGTAGGACTAGCGGGAGACGAGATACGCAGTATTTT

d_call: NA
clone_size: many
j_call: TRBJ2-5
v_call: TRBV9
cdr3_aa: CASSARAGFETQYF
cdr3_nt: TGTGCCAGCAGCGCCCGCGCGGGGTTTGAGACCCAGTACTTC

d_call: TRBD1
clone_size: many
j_call: TRBJ1-2
v_call: TRBV13
cdr3_aa: CASSTRQGGYTF
cdr3_nt: TGTGCCAGCAGCACCCGACAGGGAGGCTACACCTTC

d_call: NA
clone_size: NA
j_call: TRBJ2-7
v_call: TRBV10-3
cdr3_aa: CAISESTGRSGEQYF
cdr3_nt: TGTGCCATCAGTGAGTCAACAGGGAGATCGGGAGAGCAGTACTTC

d_call: NA
clone_size: NA
j_call: TRBJ1-1
v_call: TRBV7-9
cdr3_aa: CASSLEQAFF
cdr3_nt: TGTGCCAGCAGCTTAGAACAAGCTTTCTTT

d_call: NA
clone_size: NA
j_call: TRBJ1-4
v_call: TRBV5-5
cdr3_aa: CASSWQPNEKLVF
cdr3_nt: TGTGCCAGCAGCTGGCAGCCTAATGAAAAACTGGTTTTT

d_call: NA
clone_size: NA
j_call: TRBJ2-7
v_call: TRBV5-4
cdr3_aa: CASSEAGQPYEQYF
cdr3_nt: TGTGCCAGCAGTGAAGCGGGACAGCCCTACGAGCAGTACTTC